The present T cell receptor (beta chain) was sequenced within a study of cytomegalovirus exposure and HLA in healthy donors. About the study: HLA-typed donors contributed approximately 92 million unique TCRs, which were held in an early data release. Genotyping showed 81% of 350 to 400 donors falling in the Caucasian-associated ancestry cluster. The study's findings and limits: V- and J-gene trimming of TCR beta was linked (in a later analysis) to a missense DCLRE1C variant. A later examination showed that TCR association rates differed by HLA locus, with DRB1 most and HLA-C fewest.

Trimming pared 4 bases from V and 2 bases from J, leaving 13 bases between. CDR3 length equals 16 residues. CDR1 is SGHRS, CDR2 YFSETQ, per germline. A multiplex PCR was run with 60 Vbeta primers and 13 Jbeta primers. Assay: immunoSEQ multiplex PCR; the TCRdb copy retains only in-frame clones and omits some. The repertoire holds roughly 160,000 clones, approximately 79% seen once, with over 12% in the top ten. Of note for this clone: Its antigen remains unidentified.

The genes are TRBV5-1 and TRBJ2-6, with D perhaps matching TRBD2 (5 bases). This TCR was recovered from a man between 50 and 59 years old in good health and CMV-seropositive. What was sequenced was PBMCs. CDR3 loop: CASSPRPGTGANVLTF. In DNA, the CDR3 is TGCGCCAGCAGCCCGCGGCCGGGGACTGGGGCCAACGTCCTGACTTTC.